These 2 T cell receptor beta chains came from one sample sequenced in a study of CD4 T cells in relation to SARS-CoV-2 and coronaviruses. Some clones are missing from TCRdb's copy, which holds only in-frame ones; the method was immunoSEQ multiplex PCR. The table has more than 50,000 clones, 86% seen once. Before the COVID-19 pandemic, during about 2010-2018, CD4+ T cells were taken from unexposed donors. Sample: memory CD4+ T cells from PBMCs. These receptors came from a human donor in good health.

V usage is TRBV4-1 and J usage is TRBJ2-2; D remains ambiguous. Trimming shortened V by 2 bases and J by 2 bases, and 9 bases separated the two germline ends. CDR3 length: 15 amino acids. Germline-derived CDR1 and CDR2 are MGHRA and YSYEKL. The CDR3 here is CASSQSGDNTGELFF. As DNA, the CDR3 is TGCGCCAGCAGCCAATCTGGAGATAACACCGGGGAGCTGTTTTTT.

The chain employs TRBV2 and TRBJ2-1; a weak D match, TRBD1 (5 bases). Trimming shortened V by 7 bases and J by 6 bases, and 13 bases separated the two germline ends. Germline V lookup: CDR1 SNHLY, CDR2 FYNNEI. There are 13 residues in the CDR3. CDR3 residues: CASTRREANEQFF. The CDR3 DNA sequence: TGTGCCAGCACCCGCAGGGAAGCCAATGAGCAGTTCTTC. The whole variable domain, filled in from reference TRBV2 and TRBJ2-1, reads EPEVTQTPSHQVTQMGQEVILRCVPISNHLYFYWYRQILGQKVEFLVSFYNNEISEKSEIFDDQFSVERPDGSNFTLKIRSTKLEDSAMYFCASTRREANEQFFGPGTRLTVL.